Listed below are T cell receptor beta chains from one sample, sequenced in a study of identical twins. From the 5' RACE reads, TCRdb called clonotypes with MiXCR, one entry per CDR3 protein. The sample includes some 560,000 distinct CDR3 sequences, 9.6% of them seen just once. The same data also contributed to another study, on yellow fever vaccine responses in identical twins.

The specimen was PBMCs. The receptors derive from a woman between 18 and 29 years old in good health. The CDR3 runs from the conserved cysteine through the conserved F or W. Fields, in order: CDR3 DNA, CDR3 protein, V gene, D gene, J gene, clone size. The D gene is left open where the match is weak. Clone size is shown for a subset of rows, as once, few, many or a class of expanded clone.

cdr3_nt: TGTGCCAGCAGCTTGATCCGGGACAGAAACCAAGAGACCCAGTACTTC
cdr3_aa: CASSLIRDRNQETQYF
v_call: TRBV7-8
d_call: TRBD1
j_call: TRBJ2-5
clone_size: .

cdr3_nt: TGCAGCGTTGCGGGGGTGGGGGGTTCGGACACCGGGGAGCTGTTTTTT
cdr3_aa: CSVAGVGGSDTGELFF
v_call: TRBV29-1
d_call: .
j_call: TRBJ2-2
clone_size: many

cdr3_nt: TGCGCCAGCAGCCAAGATAAAGCGTCTAGCACAGATACGCAGTATTTT
cdr3_aa: CASSQDKASSTDTQYF
v_call: TRBV4-3
d_call: .
j_call: TRBJ2-3
clone_size: few

cdr3_nt: TGCGCCAGCAGCTTGGCCGTCTCGGGAATGAACACTGAAGCTTTCTTT
cdr3_aa: CASSLAVSGMNTEAFF
v_call: TRBV5-1
d_call: .
j_call: TRBJ1-1
clone_size: .

cdr3_nt: TGTGCCAGCAGCTTAGCGGCGCGTTCTGGGGCCAACGTCCTGACTTTC
cdr3_aa: CASSLAARSGANVLTF
v_call: TRBV7-2
d_call: .
j_call: TRBJ2-6
clone_size: .

cdr3_nt: TGTGCCAGCAGCCAGTGGGGCAATCAGCCCCAGCATTTT
cdr3_aa: CASSQWGNQPQHF
v_call: TRBV4-2
d_call: .
j_call: TRBJ1-5
clone_size: many

cdr3_nt: TGCAGTGCTGAGAGTGGGACAGGGGGCACTGAAGCTTTCTTT
cdr3_aa: CSAESGTGGTEAFF
v_call: TRBV20-1
d_call: TRBD1
j_call: TRBJ1-1
clone_size: few

cdr3_nt: TGTGCCAGCAGTTCTACCGGGACAGGGGAGACCCAGTACTTC
cdr3_aa: CASSSTGTGETQYF
v_call: TRBV12-3/TRBV12-4
d_call: TRBD1
j_call: TRBJ2-5
clone_size: .

cdr3_nt: TGTGCCAGCAGCCGATCAGGGAGCGTCTACAATGAGCAGTTCTTC
cdr3_aa: CASSRSGSVYNEQFF
v_call: TRBV12-3/TRBV12-4
d_call: .
j_call: TRBJ2-1
clone_size: .

cdr3_nt: TGTGCCAGCAGTGAAGTAGGGCTGTACAATCAGCCCCAGCATTTT
cdr3_aa: CASSEVGLYNQPQHF
v_call: TRBV6-1
d_call: .
j_call: TRBJ1-5
clone_size: .

cdr3_nt: TGTGCCACCAGCGCAGACTATAGCAATCAGCCCCAGCATTTT
cdr3_aa: CATSADYSNQPQHF
v_call: TRBV15
d_call: .
j_call: TRBJ1-5
clone_size: many

cdr3_nt: TGCAGTGCTAGAGTAGGGTCTACGGGGGCAGAGACCCAGTACTTC
cdr3_aa: CSARVGSTGAETQYF
v_call: TRBV20-1
d_call: .
j_call: TRBJ2-5
clone_size: .

cdr3_nt: TGTGCCAGCAGCCCTCCAGGGAATGAGCAGTTCTTC
cdr3_aa: CASSPPGNEQFF
v_call: TRBV3-1
d_call: .
j_call: TRBJ2-1
clone_size: many

cdr3_nt: TGCGCCAGCAGCTTGGATGGCGGGCCGGCCACAGATACGCAGTATTTT
cdr3_aa: CASSLDGGPATDTQYF
v_call: TRBV5-1
d_call: .
j_call: TRBJ2-3
clone_size: .

cdr3_nt: TGCGCCAGCAAGAAGATCGGCGAGCAGTACTTC
cdr3_aa: CASKKIGEQYF
v_call: TRBV5-1
d_call: .
j_call: TRBJ2-7
clone_size: .

cdr3_nt: TGTGCCAGCAGTGACAGGGAGAATGAGCAGTTCTTC
cdr3_aa: CASSDRENEQFF
v_call: TRBV6-4
d_call: .
j_call: TRBJ2-1
clone_size: many

cdr3_nt: TGTGCCAGCAGCTCCCTAGTGGGGGGCACTGAAGCTTTCTTT
cdr3_aa: CASSSLVGGTEAFF
v_call: TRBV7-9
d_call: .
j_call: TRBJ1-1
clone_size: few

cdr3_nt: TGTGCCAGCAGCCCTAGCCGGGGGAGCACTGAAGCTTTCTTT
cdr3_aa: CASSPSRGSTEAFF
v_call: TRBV7-9
d_call: .
j_call: TRBJ1-1
clone_size: few

cdr3_nt: TGTGCCACCAGTGATTTGAGACAGAGCTCCTACAATGAGCAGTTCTTC
cdr3_aa: CATSDLRQSSYNEQFF
v_call: TRBV24-1
d_call: .
j_call: TRBJ2-1
clone_size: few

cdr3_nt: TGTGCCAGCAGTGAATACGAGGATTCGAGCTACACCTTC
cdr3_aa: CASSEYEDSSYTF
v_call: TRBV25-1
d_call: .
j_call: TRBJ1-2
clone_size: few

cdr3_nt: TGTGCCAACCTAAGGACAGCCCAAGAGACCCAGTACTTC
cdr3_aa: CANLRTAQETQYF
v_call: TRBV10-3
d_call: .
j_call: TRBJ2-5
clone_size: few

cdr3_nt: TGCGCCAGCAGTGAGTCGGGGCAGGGTGAAGCTTTCTTT
cdr3_aa: CASSESGQGEAFF
v_call: TRBV10-1
d_call: .
j_call: TRBJ1-1
clone_size: .

cdr3_nt: TGTGCCAGCAGTCAGGACAGGGGGGACGATAGCAATCAGCCCCAGCATTTT
cdr3_aa: CASSQDRGDDSNQPQHF
v_call: TRBV12-3/TRBV12-4
d_call: TRBD1
j_call: TRBJ1-5
clone_size: many

cdr3_nt: TGCAGCGTTGGGTCCGGGGCCGAGCAGTACTTC
cdr3_aa: CSVGSGAEQYF
v_call: TRBV29-1
d_call: .
j_call: TRBJ2-7
clone_size: many

cdr3_nt: TGTGCCAGCAGTGAACCTGGTCGTGGGGAGACCCAGTACTTC
cdr3_aa: CASSEPGRGETQYF
v_call: TRBV25-1
d_call: .
j_call: TRBJ2-5
clone_size: many

cdr3_nt: TGTGCCAGCAGTGAAATAGGGGGTAATCAGCCCCAGCATTTT
cdr3_aa: CASSEIGGNQPQHF
v_call: TRBV2
d_call: .
j_call: TRBJ1-5
clone_size: few

cdr3_nt: TGTGCCAGCAGTTACGGGGGAGAAGAGACCCAGTACTTC
cdr3_aa: CASSYGGEETQYF
v_call: TRBV6-5
d_call: .
j_call: TRBJ2-5
clone_size: many

cdr3_nt: TGTGCCAGCAGCCCATATCGCTCACACCCGGGGGGCTACACCTTC
cdr3_aa: CASSPYRSHPGGYTF
v_call: TRBV7-3
d_call: .
j_call: TRBJ1-2
clone_size: .

cdr3_nt: TGCAGCCTCCCGGGCGGGGCGAGTGAGACCCAGTACTTC
cdr3_aa: CSLPGGASETQYF
v_call: TRBV20-1
d_call: .
j_call: TRBJ2-5
clone_size: many

cdr3_nt: TGTGCCAGCAGCTCCCGTTTTATTGGTTCGGGACAGGGTGGACTTCACACTGAAGCTTTCTTT
cdr3_aa: CASSSRFIGSGQGGLHTEAFF
v_call: TRBV11-1
d_call: TRBD1
j_call: TRBJ1-1
clone_size: .

cdr3_nt: TGTGCCAGCAGTTTAGGGGCCCCTAGCGGGATTGGGAATGAGCAGTTCTTC
cdr3_aa: CASSLGAPSGIGNEQFF
v_call: TRBV12-3/TRBV12-4
d_call: TRBD2
j_call: TRBJ2-1
clone_size: .

cdr3_nt: TGTGCCAGCCAGACCATCAAGTGGGAGGGTCGTAAGGGGCGGAACACTGAAGCTTTCTTT
cdr3_aa: CASQTIKWEGRKGRNTEAFF
v_call: TRBV6-2/TRBV6-3
d_call: .
j_call: TRBJ1-1
clone_size: few

cdr3_nt: TGCAGTGCTAGACAACCCGGGTATGAGCAGTTCTTC
cdr3_aa: CSARQPGYEQFF
v_call: TRBV20-1
d_call: .
j_call: TRBJ2-1
clone_size: once

cdr3_nt: TGCGCCAGCAGCTTGGCTCTTCTTAGCGGGGTCTACGAGCAGTACTTC
cdr3_aa: CASSLALLSGVYEQYF
v_call: TRBV5-1
d_call: TRBD2
j_call: TRBJ2-7
clone_size: .

cdr3_nt: TGTGCCAGCAGAACGACGGTTGCTAACTATGGCTACACCTTC
cdr3_aa: CASRTTVANYGYTF
v_call: TRBV12-3/TRBV12-4
d_call: .
j_call: TRBJ1-2
clone_size: many

cdr3_nt: TGTGCCAGCAGCTTAGTAGGTGCGGCTAGCGGGGGAACCTACGAGCAGTACTTC
cdr3_aa: CASSLVGAASGGTYEQYF
v_call: TRBV11-1
d_call: TRBD2
j_call: TRBJ2-7
clone_size: few

cdr3_nt: TGTGCCATCAGTGACCTCAGCCGGGCTCAACTCGCGAACACCGGGGAGCTGTTTTTT
cdr3_aa: CAISDLSRAQLANTGELFF
v_call: TRBV10-3
d_call: .
j_call: TRBJ2-2
clone_size: .